The rows below give T cell receptor beta chains drawn from one sample of a study of T cell responses to AZD1222 COVID-19 vaccine. Only in-frame clones appear in the TCRdb table, and some are missing; sequencing was by immunoSEQ multiplex PCR. The data hold 150,000 to 200,000 clones, with about nine tenths observed a single time. This specimen consisted of peripheral blood, obtained 28 days after the second dose of the MenACWY control vaccine. The receptors originated from an adult who received the MenACWY meningococcal vaccine as a control. Both conserved end residues are part of each CDR3. D genes are given only for firm matches. A row's size may be missing; if present it is once, few, many or a size class.

>NA|TRBV15|TRBJ2-3|TRBD2
TGTGCCACCAGCAGAAAGCGGGAGCGTAAGGATACGCAGTATTTT
CATSRKRERKDTQYF
>NA|TRBV5-4|TRBJ2-1|TRBD2
TGTGCCAGCAGCGATACTAGCGGGTTCTACAATGAGCAGTTCTTC
CASSDTSGFYNEQFF
>NA|TRBV19|TRBJ1-4|TRBD1
TGTGCCAGTAGTATGGACAGGGGCCATGAAAAACTGTTTTTT
CASSMDRGHEKLFF
>NA|TRBV3-1/TRBV3-2|TRBJ1-2|TRBD1
TGTGCCAGCACCCGAACAGGGGGCGCGTATGGCTACACCTTC
CASTRTGGAYGYTF
>NA|TRBV7-9|TRBJ1-3|TRBD1
TGTGCCAGCAGCCGTACAGGGGTATCTGGAAACACCATATATTTT
CASSRTGVSGNTIYF
>NA|TRBV30|TRBJ1-2|NA
TGTGCCTGGAGATCAGGGGAGGGGGGCTACACCTTC
CAWRSGEGGYTF
>once|TRBV5-6|TRBJ2-7|NA
TGTGCCAGCAGCTTCCTGGGACCGACGTACGAGCAGTACTTC
CASSFLGPTYEQYF
>once|TRBV27|TRBJ2-7|NA
TGTGCCAGCAGTCCCCACCGAGGAGGGGAGCAGTACTTC
CASSPHRGGEQYF
>once|TRBV28|TRBJ2-4|NA
TGTGCCAGCAGTTTAGGACAGGCCAAAAACATTCAGTACTTC
CASSLGQAKNIQYF
>NA|TRBV6-6|TRBJ1-2|TRBD1
TGTGCCAGCACCCGGACAGGGGAAGGCAGAGGCTATGGCTACACCTTC
CASTRTGEGRGYGYTF
>NA|TRBV3-1/TRBV3-2|TRBJ2-3|NA
TGTGCCAGCAACAATTGGGCTAGCCGTGGAGGCACAGATACGCAGTATTTT
CASNNWASRGGTDTQYF
>NA|TRBV7-7|TRBJ2-7|NA
TGTGCCAGCAGCTTAACGCTGGAATCCTCCTACGAGCAGTACTTC
CASSLTLESSYEQYF
>NA|TRBV28|TRBJ1-5|NA
TGTGCCAGCAGTTTTACCCGGGCCCAGCCCCAGCATTTT
CASSFTRAQPQHF
>NA|TRBV28|TRBJ1-2|NA
TGTGCCAGCAGCTTGACAGAACTTCCCTATGGCTACACCTTC
CASSLTELPYGYTF
>NA|TRBV28|TRBJ2-2|NA
TGTGCCACCACAATGTCCGGGACAGGGGAGCTGTTTTTT
CATTMSGTGELFF
>NA|TRBV4-2|TRBJ2-7|NA
TGTGCCAGCGGAACAGGGAGTTTAGAGCAGTACTTC
CASGTGSLEQYF
>NA|TRBV7-9|TRBJ1-2|NA
TGTGCCAGCAGCTTATCGGAGGGGATTTCGGGTGGCTACACCTTC
CASSLSEGISGGYTF
>NA|TRBV7-9|TRBJ1-2|NA
TGTGCCAGCAGCCGACAGCCCTATGGCTACACCTTC
CASSRQPYGYTF
>NA|TRBV30|TRBJ2-3|NA
TGTGCCTGGAGGTCTTTGGGACGTGTAACAGATACGCAGTATTTT
CAWRSLGRVTDTQYF
>NA|TRBV4-2|TRBJ2-7|NA
TGTGCCAGCAGCCAATCTAGCGTTTACGAGCAGTACTTC
CASSQSSVYEQYF
>NA|TRBV2|TRBJ1-1|NA
TGTGCCAGCTCCGACAGTCGACTCACTGAAGCTTTCTTT
CASSDSRLTEAFF